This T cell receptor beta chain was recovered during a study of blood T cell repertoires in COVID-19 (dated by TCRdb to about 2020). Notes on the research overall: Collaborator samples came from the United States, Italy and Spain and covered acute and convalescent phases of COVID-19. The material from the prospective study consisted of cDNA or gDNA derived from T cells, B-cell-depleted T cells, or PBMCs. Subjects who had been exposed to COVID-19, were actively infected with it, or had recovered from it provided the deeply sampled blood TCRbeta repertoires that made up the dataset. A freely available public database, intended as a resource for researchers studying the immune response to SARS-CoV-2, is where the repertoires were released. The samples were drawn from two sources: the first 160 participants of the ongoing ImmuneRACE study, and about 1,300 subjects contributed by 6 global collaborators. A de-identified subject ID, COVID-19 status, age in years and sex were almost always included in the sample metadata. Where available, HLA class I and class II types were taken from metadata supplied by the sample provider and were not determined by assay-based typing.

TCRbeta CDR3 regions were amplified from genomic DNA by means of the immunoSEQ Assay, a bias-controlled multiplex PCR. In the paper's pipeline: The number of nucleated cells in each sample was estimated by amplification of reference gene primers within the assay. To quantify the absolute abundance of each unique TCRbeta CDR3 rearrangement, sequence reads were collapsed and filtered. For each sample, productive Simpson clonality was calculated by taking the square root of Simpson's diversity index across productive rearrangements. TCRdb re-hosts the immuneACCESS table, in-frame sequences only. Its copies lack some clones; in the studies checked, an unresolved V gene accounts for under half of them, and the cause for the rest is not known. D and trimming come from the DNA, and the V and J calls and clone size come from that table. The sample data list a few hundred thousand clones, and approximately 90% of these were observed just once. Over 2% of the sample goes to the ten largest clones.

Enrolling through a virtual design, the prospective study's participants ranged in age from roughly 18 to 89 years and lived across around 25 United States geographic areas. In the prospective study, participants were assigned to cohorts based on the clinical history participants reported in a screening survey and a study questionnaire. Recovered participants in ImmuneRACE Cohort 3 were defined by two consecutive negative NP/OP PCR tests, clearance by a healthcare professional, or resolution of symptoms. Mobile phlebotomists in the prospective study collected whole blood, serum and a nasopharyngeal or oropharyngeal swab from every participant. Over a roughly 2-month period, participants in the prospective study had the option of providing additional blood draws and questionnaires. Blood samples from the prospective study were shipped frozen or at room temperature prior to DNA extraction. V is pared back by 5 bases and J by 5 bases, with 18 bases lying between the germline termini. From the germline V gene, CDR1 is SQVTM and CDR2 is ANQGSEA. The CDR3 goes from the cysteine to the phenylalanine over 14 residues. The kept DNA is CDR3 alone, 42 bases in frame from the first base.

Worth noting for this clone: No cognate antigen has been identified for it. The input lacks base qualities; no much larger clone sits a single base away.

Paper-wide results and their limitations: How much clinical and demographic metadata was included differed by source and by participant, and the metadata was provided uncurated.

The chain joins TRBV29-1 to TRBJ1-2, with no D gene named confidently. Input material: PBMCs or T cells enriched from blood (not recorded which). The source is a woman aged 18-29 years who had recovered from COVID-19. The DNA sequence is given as TGCAGCGTTCGCCCCGGGGAGATAACATATGGCTACACCTTC. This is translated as CSVRPGEITYGYTF.